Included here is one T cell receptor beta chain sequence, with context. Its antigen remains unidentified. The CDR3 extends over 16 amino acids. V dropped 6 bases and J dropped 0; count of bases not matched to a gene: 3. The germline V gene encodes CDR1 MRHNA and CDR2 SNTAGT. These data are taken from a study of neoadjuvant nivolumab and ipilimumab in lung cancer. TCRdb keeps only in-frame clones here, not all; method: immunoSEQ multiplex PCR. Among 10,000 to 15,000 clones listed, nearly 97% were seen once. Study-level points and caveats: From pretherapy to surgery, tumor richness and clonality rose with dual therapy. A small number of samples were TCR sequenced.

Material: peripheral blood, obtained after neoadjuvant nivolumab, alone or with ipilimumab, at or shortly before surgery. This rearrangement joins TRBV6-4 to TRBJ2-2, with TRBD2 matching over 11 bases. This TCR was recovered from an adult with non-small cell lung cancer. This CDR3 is CASRGLAAANTGELFF. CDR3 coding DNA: TGTGCCAGCAGGGGACTAGCGGCCGCGAACACCGGGGAGCTGTTTTTT.